This is a list of T cell receptor beta chains from one sample in a study of CD8+ T cells in alopecia areata. Assay: immunoSEQ multiplex PCR; the TCRdb copy retains only in-frame clones and omits some. The sample lists more than 200,000 clones; under 80% were seen once. The sequencing used CD4+ T cells sorted from blood, collected at week 0. Receptor source: a human donor with alopecia areata. CDR3s include the opening cysteine and the closing phenylalanine or tryptophan. D genes are given only for firm matches. Only part of the rows carry a size: once, few, many, or a class if the clone is expanded.

v_gene	abundance	d_gene	j_gene	CDR3nt	CDR3aa
TRBV4-2	.	.	TRBJ2-7	TGTGCCAGCAGCCAAGCGCCACGGGGGGCCGACGAGCAGTACTTC	CASSQAPRGADEQYF
TRBV29-1	few	TRBD2	TRBJ2-5	TGCAGCGTTGAACTAGCGGGGGCTTCGAAGACCCAGTACTTC	CSVELAGASKTQYF
TRBV25-1	few	TRBD2	TRBJ2-3	TGTGCCAGCAGTGAGGGCGGGGAGGGAGGAGATACGCAGTATTTT	CASSEGGEGGDTQYF
TRBV10-3	once	.	TRBJ1-2	TGTGCCATCAGTGGGCAGCTGGGGAACTATGGCTACACCTTC	CAISGQLGNYGYTF
TRBV5-4	.	TRBD1	TRBJ2-1	TGTGCCAGCAGCTTGGACAGGGGGAGATTCAATGAGCAGTTCTTC	CASSLDRGRFNEQFF
TRBV9	.	.	TRBJ2-1	TGTGCCAGCAGCCCATCGGGGCCGGGGTACAATGAGCAGTTCTTC	CASSPSGPGYNEQFF
TRBV30	.	TRBD1	TRBJ1-2	TGTGCCTGGAGATGGGACAGAGGGGGTGGCTACACCTTC	CAWRWDRGGGYTF
TRBV7-2	.	TRBD2	TRBJ2-1	TGTGCCAGCAGCCCACTAGCGGGGGGGTACAATGAGCAGTTCTTC	CASSPLAGGYNEQFF
TRBV29-1	once	.	TRBJ1-5	TGCAGCGTCCTGACAGTAAGCAATCAGCCCCAGCATTTT	CSVLTVSNQPQHF
TRBV12-5	.	.	TRBJ2-1	TGTGCTAGTGGTTTGGCCTTAGCCCAGAGCTCCTACAATGAGCAGTTCTTC	CASGLALAQSSYNEQFF
TRBV6-5	.	.	TRBJ2-6	TGTGCCAGCAGTTACTCCGGGGGCGCTGGGGCCAACGTCCTGACTTTC	CASSYSGGAGANVLTF
TRBV29-1	.	.	TRBJ1-4	TGCAGCGCAAGGGAGAATGAAAAACTGTTTTTT	CSARENEKLFF
TRBV5-1	few	TRBD1	TRBJ2-7	TGCGCCAGCAGCCCGGGACAGCCCCCGAACGAGCAGTACTTC	CASSPGQPPNEQYF
TRBV9	.	.	TRBJ1-2	TGTGCCAGCAGCGTAGACAACTATGGCTACACCTTC	CASSVDNYGYTF
TRBV29-1	.	.	TRBJ2-1	TGCAGCGTTGAAGGGGTAGTGGCGGCGGCCCACAGCTCCTACAATGAGCAGTTCTTC	CSVEGVVAAAHSSYNEQFF
TRBV5-4	.	.	TRBJ2-2	TGTGCCAGCAGCTTTGGCGGACAGAACACCGGGGAGCTGTTTTTT	CASSFGGQNTGELFF
TRBV5-1	few	.	TRBJ2-3	TGCGCCAGCAGCTTGGATTCGGCGCAGCGAGATACGCAGTATTTT	CASSLDSAQRDTQYF
TRBV30	.	.	TRBJ2-6	TGTGCCGGGTGGAGTGTACAGCTGTCTGGGGCCAACGTCCTGACTTTC	CAGWSVQLSGANVLTF
TRBV29-1	.	.	TRBJ1-2	TGCAGCGTTGAGGGGACCCAGCTGATCTATGGCTACACCTTC	CSVEGTQLIYGYTF
TRBV29-1	few	.	TRBJ2-4	TGCAGCGCTTCCTTGGGGCTGGCCAAAAACATTCAGTACTTC	CSASLGLAKNIQYF
TRBV29-1	.	.	TRBJ1-4	TGCAGCACCCAAGGGGGGGATGAAAAACTGTTTTTT	CSTQGGDEKLFF
TRBV11-2	once	TRBD1	TRBJ2-7	TGTGCCAGCAGCTTCGGACAGGGCAGTTACGAGCAGTACTTC	CASSFGQGSYEQYF
TRBV5-6	.	.	TRBJ1-6	TGTGCCAGCAGCTTGACGCCAGCCCAGGATTCACCCCTCCACTTT	CASSLTPAQDSPLHF
TRBV7-9	.	TRBD1	TRBJ2-2	TGTGCCAGCAGCCCTCAATGGACAGGAAGGAACACCGGGGAGCTGTTTTTT	CASSPQWTGRNTGELFF
TRBV29-1	.	TRBD2	TRBJ2-2	TGCAGCGCTTACGGGGGGGCGAACACCGGGGAGCTGTTTTTT	CSAYGGANTGELFF
TRBV18	.	TRBD1	TRBJ1-2	TGTGCCAGCTCACCGACAGGGACGGGAGGCTACACCTTC	CASSPTGTGGYTF
TRBV4-1	.	TRBD2	TRBJ2-5	TGCGCCAGCAGCCATGGGGAGGGGGAGACCCAGTACTTC	CASSHGEGETQYF
TRBV7-6	.	.	TRBJ2-5	TGTGCCAGCAGCCCCCGGACGTTTCAAGAGACCCAGTACTTC	CASSPRTFQETQYF
TRBV30	.	.	TRBJ2-3	TGTGCCTGGAGTGTGTATGGAGATACGCAGTATTTT	CAWSVYGDTQYF
TRBV30	.	.	TRBJ1-2	TGTGCCTGGAGTCCCACGGAAAGCTATGGCTACACCTTC	CAWSPTESYGYTF
TRBV2	.	.	TRBJ2-2	TGTGCCAGCAGTGTGGCCCCGGGCACCGGGGAGCTGTTTTTT	CASSVAPGTGELFF
TRBV7-8	.	.	TRBJ2-5	TGTGCCAGCAGCTTAGAGAACCAAGAGACCCAGTACTTC	CASSLENQETQYF
TRBV7-2	.	TRBD1	TRBJ2-1	TGTGCCAGCAGCTTGGAAGGACAGGGGTACAGTGAGCAGTTCTTC	CASSLEGQGYSEQFF
TRBV5-1	.	.	TRBJ2-5	TGCGCCAGCAGCCTGGGGGGCGGCCAAGAGACCCAGTACTTC	CASSLGGGQETQYF
TRBV15	.	.	TRBJ1-6	TGTGCCACCAGCAGAGATCGTACGGATTCACCCCTCCACTTT	CATSRDRTDSPLHF